Described below is a single T cell receptor beta chain sequence and its context. Its target is not known. Method: immunoSEQ multiplex PCR; TCRdb's copy keeps in-frame clones and lacks some. In the table there are under 250,000 clones, around 93% of which are singletons. These data come from a study of T cell responses to AZD1222 COVID-19 vaccine. General study findings and limits: Rises in breadth and depth of Spike-specific TCRs came after two AZD1222 doses.

The sequence came from an adult in good health. The sequences come from peripheral blood, collected on day 0 of MenACWY control vaccination.

CDR3 in amino acids: CASSFAPRRSSQYF. The CDR3 DNA sequence: TGTGCCAGCAGCTTCGCCCCCCGGAGAAGTTCCCAGTACTTC. The V and J genes are TRBV7-9 and TRBJ2-5; D is unclear. This CDR3 contains 14 residues. CDR1 is SEHNR and CDR2 is FQNEAQ in the germline V gene (reference sequence). Trimming removed 3 bases at V and 9 bases at J, with 17 bases between.